This TCR beta chain appears in the sequencing data of a study of blood T cells in healthy people across ages. Study-wide results and caveats: A strong correlation between TCR beta diversity and naive T cell percentage was seen.

A sample-barcoded 5' primer and a J-beta primer mix were used in a second PCR of about 7 to 12 cycles. One entry per CDR3 protein, called by TCRdb with MiXCR from the 5' RACE reads. The sample consists of 650,000 to 800,000 distinct CDR3 sequences, 40% to 50% of them appearing once. About this clonotype itself: The antigen is unknown.

CDR1 and CDR2 (germline): DFQATT, SNEGSKA (reference sequence). The CDR3 is 14 residues long. J is TRBJ2-5 and V is TRBV20-1; TRBD1 agrees at 8 bases. The receptor's source is a man aged 60 to 75 in good health. The sample was blood. The CDR3 coding sequence is TGCAGCGCGCGTGTAGAGACAGGGGCAGAGACCCAGTACTTC. It encodes CSARVETGAETQYF.